What follows are 27 T cell receptor beta chains derived from one specimen sequenced in a study of T cell responses to AZD1222 COVID-19 vaccine. Measured with immunoSEQ multiplex PCR; TCRdb has only the in-frame clones, and not every one. The table has tens of thousands of clones, 88% seen once. Material: peripheral blood, obtained on day 0 of AZD1222 vaccination. The origin of the receptors is an adult in good health.

This clone was counted a single time. The rearrangement links TRBV2 to TRBJ2-2; tentatively, D is TRBD2 (5 bases). V was trimmed by 6 bases and J by 0 bases, leaving 11 bases between them. This CDR3 comprises 15 residues. CDR1 and CDR2 (germline): SNHLY, FYNNEI. CDR3 bases: TGTGCCAGCAGCCCCCGGGGAGCGAACACCGGGGAGCTGTTTTTT. Translation: CASSPRGANTGELFF.

V usage is TRBV24-1 and J usage is TRBJ1-2; D is unclear. The germline V gene has CDR1 KGHDR and CDR2 SFDVKD. The CDR3 is 13 residues long. Trimming pared 4 bases from V and 5 bases from J, leaving 10 bases between. CDR3 sequence: CATSDPNLYGYTF. The CDR3, as DNA: TGTGCCACCAGTGACCCAAATTTATATGGCTACACCTTC.

The chain employs TRBV4-1 and TRBJ1-5; D gene ambiguous. In germline, CDR1 is MGHRA, CDR2 YSYEKL. The CDR3 extends over 15 amino acids. Trimming removed 2 bases from V and 2 bases from J, with 10 bases in between. CDR3 sequence (DNA): TGCGCCAGCAGCCAATGGTGGAATGGCAATCAGCCCCAGCATTTT. Amino acid sequence: CASSQWWNGNQPQHF.

The CDR3 reads CASSLRQGRETQYF. The CDR3 nucleotides are TGTGCCAGCAGCTTACGACAGGGGAGGGAGACCCAGTACTTC. The chain links TRBV7-8 to TRBJ2-5, with 8 bases lining up with TRBD1. The germline V gene has CDR1 SGHVS and CDR2 FQNEAQ. V shed 2 bases and J 5 bases; nucleotides not matched to a gene: 4. The CDR3 length is 14 residues.

This clone has just one count. This sequence joins TRBV9 and TRBJ1-2, with 11 bases aligning to TRBD1. This CDR3 is built from 14 residues. In germline, CDR1 is SGDLS, CDR2 YYNGEE. Losses at the gene ends were 1 base for V and 6 bases for J; bases not matched to a gene: 2. CDR3 amino acids: CASSVKGQGDGYTF. Written as DNA, the CDR3 is TGTGCCAGCAGCGTAAAGGGACAGGGGGATGGCTACACCTTC.

The chain has TRBV7-9 and TRBJ1-1, with 9 bases lining up with TRBD1. There are 14 residues in the CDR3. V lost 5 bases, J lost 4 bases, and 5 bases stayed unmatched. Germline CDR1 is SEHNR and CDR2 is FQNEAQ (reference sequence). CDR3: CASSRGQGVTEAFF. The CDR3 region has the DNA TGTGCCAGCAGCAGGGGACAGGGAGTCACTGAAGCTTTCTTT.

This chain connects TRBV3-1 (or the pseudogene TRBV3-2) to TRBJ1-1, with D unresolved. This CDR3 has 16 amino acids. The V end was cut by 1 base, the J end by 0 bases, with 12 bases between. The germline V gene has CDR1 LGHDT and CDR2 YNNKEL (reference sequence). CDR3 loop: CASSQADAGMNTEAFF. For the CDR3, the DNA is TGTGCCAGCAGCCAAGCGGATGCAGGTATGAACACTGAAGCTTTCTTT.

This CDR3 reads CASSLALSGNSYEQYF. The CDR3 DNA reads TGTGCCAGCAGCTTAGCTCTTAGCGGGAACTCCTACGAGCAGTACTTC. The V call is TRBV7-9, the J call TRBJ2-7; the match to TRBD2 covers 8 bases. This CDR3 has 16 amino acids. Looked up from germline, CDR1 is SEHNR and CDR2 is FQNEAQ (reference sequence). J gave up 0 bases and V 0 bases, and 4 bases lay outside the gene matches.

This chain joins TRBV28 and TRBJ1-1, with 8 positions matching TRBD1. Germline V gene sequence: CDR1 MDHEN, CDR2 SYDVKM. V lost 7 bases and J lost 5; bases outside the gene matches: 6. CDR3 size: 13 residues. The CDR3 DNA reads as TGTGCCAGCACCCTGACAGGGGTAACTGAAGCTTTCTTT. It encodes CASTLTGVTEAFF.

The chain recombines TRBV6-5 with TRBJ1-2; 8 bases line up with TRBD1. Germline values: CDR1 MNHEY, CDR2 SVGAGI. Losses at the gene ends were 6 bases for V and 0 bases for J; bases not matched to a gene: 6. The CDR3 length is 15 residues. Written as DNA, the CDR3 is TGTGCCAGCAGGAGGACAGGGCTAACTAACTATGGCTACACCTTC. Its protein product is CASRRTGLTNYGYTF.

The V and J genes are TRBV7-2 and TRBJ2-1, with no clear D. V was pared by 5 bases and J by 0 bases, with 14 bases between. The CDR3 spans 16 residues. Germline V gives CDR1 SGHTA, CDR2 FQGNSA. This CDR3 reads CASSPQIWGSYNEQFF. The CDR3 DNA is TGTGCCAGCAGCCCCCAAATTTGGGGCTCCTACAATGAGCAGTTCTTC.

The rearrangement joins TRBV28 to TRBJ1-4, with 8 bases that match TRBD1. Germline lookup yields CDR1 MDHEN and CDR2 SYDVKM. This CDR3 region has 15 residues. Trimming took 6 bases from V and 8 from J; bases not matched to a gene: 11. The CDR3 protein is CASRSIGTGVEKLFF. The CDR3 DNA reads as TGTGCCAGCAGAAGTATCGGGACAGGAGTGGAAAAACTGTTTTTT. Based on the CDR3 plus reference TRBV28 and TRBJ1-4, the full variable domain is DVKVTQSSRYLVKRTGEKVFLECVQDMDHENMFWYRQDPGLGLRLIYFSYDVKMKEKGDIPEGYSVSREKKERFSLILESASTNQTSMYLCASRSIGTGVEKLFFGSGTQLSVL.

This chain uses TRBV10-2 with TRBJ2-7; 7 positions agree with TRBD1. The germline gives CDR1 WSHSY, CDR2 SAAADI. Trimming cost V 8 bases and J 2 bases; bases outside gene matches: 12. The length of the CDR3 is 15 residues. For the CDR3, the DNA is TGCGCCAGCCGCCGTGAGAGACAGGGAACCTACGAGCAGTACTTC. Protein: CASRRERQGTYEQYF.

The chain joins TRBV11-2 to TRBJ2-7; D gene unclear. CDR1 SGHAT and CDR2 FQNNGV come from the germline V gene. The CDR3 spans 13 residues. Deletions cut 1 base from V and 6 bases from J, with 10 bases between. The CDR3 DNA is TGTGCCAGCAGCTTAGTCGTGGAGCTCGAGCAGTACTTC. This gives the protein CASSLVVELEQYF.

The chain carries TRBV28 and TRBJ2-1; a weak D match, TRBD2 (5 bases). Trimming took off 6 bases at V and 9 bases at J, with 18 bases between the two ends. This CDR3 has 14 amino acids. Germline lookup yields CDR1 MDHEN and CDR2 SYDVKM. The CDR3 spells CASRTYGGTVEQFF. CDR3 bases: TGTGCCAGCAGGACCTACGGAGGAACAGTTGAGCAGTTCTTC.

The chain has TRBV10-3 and TRBJ1-6, with D possibly being TRBD1 (5 bases). The germline V gene has CDR1 ENHRY and CDR2 SYGVKD. The CDR3 runs to 15 residues. Trimming pared 11 bases from V and 7 bases from J, leaving 21 bases between. CDR3 in amino acids: CAVHVGRGENSPLHF. The CDR3 nucleotides read TGTGCCGTTCATGTTGGCCGGGGGGAAAATTCACCCCTCCACTTT.

This clone was seen a handful of times. The chain combines TRBV27 with TRBJ1-3, with TRBD1 as a possible D gene (6 bases). Germline V gives CDR1 MNHEY, CDR2 SMNVEV (reference sequence). Trimming left V 5 bases short and J 4 bases short, with 12 bases between. The CDR3 has 14 amino acids. The CDR3 DNA sequence: TGTGCCAGCAGTCCGGGGGCGCTGGGAAACACCATATATTTT. The encoded protein is CASSPGALGNTIYF.

The chain couples TRBV11-1 to TRBJ2-7; D tentatively reads TRBD1 or TRBD2 (5 bases each). The CDR3 consists of 14 residues. Deletions cut 5 bases from V and 6 bases from J, with 17 bases between. Germline lookup yields CDR1 SGHAT and CDR2 FQDESV (reference sequence). The CDR3 DNA reads as TGTGCCAGCAGCCCGAGGGACGGAGGCGTCGAGCAGTACTTC. Amino acid sequence: CASSPRDGGVEQYF.

This chain uses TRBV3-1 (or the pseudogene TRBV3-2) with TRBJ2-1, with D tentatively TRBD1 or TRBD2 (5 bases each). CDR3 size: 16 residues. Deletions cut 1 base from V and 5 bases from J, with 15 bases between. CDR1 LGHDT and CDR2 YNNKEL come from the germline V gene (reference sequence). CDR3 sequence: CASSQGNWGSNNEQFF. CDR3 DNA: TGTGCCAGCAGCCAAGGCAATTGGGGGTCGAACAATGAGCAGTTCTTC.

The J gene is TRBJ1-2, the V gene TRBV12-3 or TRBV12-4; D may be TRBD1 (5 bases). V was trimmed by 5 bases and J by 1 base, leaving 8 bases between them. The CDR3 has 13 amino acids. CDR3: CASSQQDNYGYTF. The CDR3 DNA is TGTGCCAGCAGTCAACAGGATAACTATGGCTACACCTTC.

The chain recombines TRBV28 with TRBJ2-3; D gene uncertain. V shed 2 bases and J shed 4 bases, with 7 bases lying between them. The CDR3 covers 13 residues. CDR1 is MDHEN, CDR2 SYDVKM, per germline. CDR3 nucleotide sequence: TGTGCCAGCAGTTTAATGGGCGCAGATACGCAGTATTTT. Translation: CASSLMGADTQYF.

This chain connects TRBV6-5 to TRBJ1-4; D remains ambiguous. Germline CDR1 reads MNHEY; CDR2 reads SVGAGI. The CDR3 has 15 residues. V lost 7 bases and J 4 bases, leaving 16 bases between the germline ends. The CDR3 region is CASTRRNSFNEKLFF. CDR3 nucleotide sequence: TGTGCCAGCACCCGGAGGAACAGCTTTAATGAAAAACTGTTTTTT.

The chain recombines TRBV28 with TRBJ2-1, with D uncertain. The V gene lost 4 bases and the J gene lost 4 bases, with 11 bases spanning the gap. CDR1 and CDR2 (germline): MDHEN, SYDVKM. CDR3 length: 14 residues. CDR3 sequence reads: CASSWPDGYNEQFF. In DNA form, the CDR3 reads TGTGCCAGCAGTTGGCCAGACGGGTACAATGAGCAGTTCTTC.

The chain employs TRBV9 and TRBJ2-3, with D tentatively TRBD1 (6 bases). The V and J ends lost 2 bases and 1 base respectively, with 11 bases between them. CDR3 length: 15 residues. Germline V gene lookup returns CDR1 SGDLS and CDR2 YYNGEE. In nucleotides, the CDR3 is TGTGCCAGCAGCGTCGTCGCAGGGGGCACAGATACGCAGTATTTT. Amino acids: CASSVVAGGTDTQYF.

The gene calls are TRBV19 and TRBJ2-2, with D maybe TRBD2 (5 bases). The CDR3 length is 14 residues. Germline CDR1 reads LNHDA; CDR2 reads SQIVND (reference sequence). V was trimmed by 11 bases and J by 5 bases, leaving 18 bases between them. The CDR3 is CAGSADPGTGELFF. CDR3 DNA sequence: TGTGCCGGTTCGGCTGACCCGGGGACCGGGGAGCTGTTTTTT.

The rearrangement joins TRBV19 to TRBJ2-6; 7 bases map to TRBD2. V lost 9 bases to trimming and J lost 2 bases; unmatched junction nucleotides: 4. CDR1 is LNHDA, CDR2 SQIVND, per germline (reference sequence). The CDR3 extends over 14 amino acids. CDR3 sequence reads: CASERGAGANVLTF. In nucleotides, the CDR3 is TGTGCCAGCGAGCGGGGCGCTGGGGCCAACGTCCTGACTTTC.

CDR3 bases: TGCAGCGTTGGGACAGGGAGAGAGACCCAGTACTTC. Protein: CSVGTGRETQYF. The chain links TRBV29-1 to TRBJ2-5; 8 bases fit TRBD1. Trimming at V came to 4 bases and at J to 4 bases, leaving 2 bases not matched to a gene. Germline lookup yields CDR1 SQVTM and CDR2 ANQGSEA. This CDR3 spans 12 amino acids.